This T cell receptor (beta chain) is from a study of blood T cell repertoires in COVID-19. This table comes from immunoSEQ multiplex PCR, and its TCRdb copy is limited to in-frame clones, with some not included. The sample has fewer than 200,000 clones, approximately 73% seen once; the top ten hold less than 4.5%. Trimming took off 2 bases at V and 0 bases at J, with 13 bases between the two ends. Germline loops: CDR1 SGHRS, CDR2 YFSETQ. The CDR3 extends over 16 amino acids. The sequence came from a woman of 80 years or more with acute or convalescent COVID-19. V usage is TRBV5-1 and J usage is TRBJ2-3, with a possible D match to TRBD2 (6 bases). Sample: peripheral blood. Here the CDR3 DNA reads TGCGCCAGCAGCTTTGGGGCGGGGAAAAGCACAGATACGCAGTATTTT. Translation gives CASSFGAGKSTDTQYF.